A single sample gave rise to the 14 T cell receptor beta chains below, sequenced in a study of shared clonotypes between healthy human individuals. Measured with immunoSEQ multiplex PCR; TCRdb has only the in-frame clones, and not every one. The table records 850,000 to 1,200,000 clones, around 76% of them present only once. The sequencing input was memory CD4+ T cells sorted from blood. Subset in this sample: CD45RA-negative fraction. The source of these receptors is a young man in good health.

The rearrangement uses TRBV18 and TRBJ1-3; D is ambiguous. Deletions cut 5 bases from V and 0 bases from J, with 8 bases between. From germline, CDR1 is KGHSH and CDR2 LQKENI. This CDR3 spans 14 amino acids. CDR3 sequence: CASSGLNSGNTIYF. Here the CDR3 DNA reads TGTGCCAGCTCAGGGCTCAACTCTGGAAACACCATATATTTT.

This clone was counted a few times. This chain uses TRBV5-8 with TRBJ2-1, with 11 bases lining up with TRBD2. CDR1 and CDR2 from the germline V gene are SGHTS and YDEGEE. CDR3 size: 17 residues. The J segment lost 6 bases and the V segment lost 1 base, leaving 9 bases of the junction unmatched. Here the CDR3 DNA reads TGTGCCAGCAGCTTGACCTTAACGGGACTAGCGGTCAATGAGCAGTTCTTC. Its translation is CASSLTLTGLAVNEQFF. The whole variable domain, filled in from reference TRBV5-8 and TRBJ2-1, reads EAGVTQSPTHLIKTRGQQATLRCSPISGHTSVYWYQQALGLGLQFLLWYDEGEERNRGNFPPRFSGRQFPNYSSELNVNALELEDSALYLCASSLTLTGLAVNEQFFGPGTRLTVL.

The rearrangement links TRBV27 to TRBJ2-1; a weak D match, TRBD1 (6 bases). The CDR3 covers 14 residues. The V gene lost 4 bases and the J gene lost 14 bases, with 21 bases spanning the gap. The germline V gene has CDR1 MNHEY and CDR2 SMNVEV (reference sequence). This CDR3 reads CASSSLGQSRIEFF. The CDR3 coding sequence is TGTGCCAGCAGTTCCCTCGGACAGTCGAGGATAGAGTTCTTC.

J is TRBJ1-1 and V is TRBV5-1; TRBD1 is a possible D gene (5 bases). Trimming took 0 bases from V and 1 from J, leaving 16 bases between them. The length of the CDR3 is 17 residues. Germline assignment: CDR1 SGHRS and CDR2 YFSETQ. CDR3 region: CASSLDWGSSQNTEAFF. In DNA form, the CDR3 reads TGCGCCAGCAGCTTGGATTGGGGGTCTTCTCAGAACACTGAAGCTTTCTTT.

The J gene is TRBJ2-3, the V gene TRBV19; D is perhaps TRBD1 (6 bases). The CDR3 has 13 amino acids. The germline V gene encodes CDR1 LNHDA and CDR2 SQIVND (reference sequence). Trimming left V 0 bases short and J 7 bases short, with 8 bases between. CDR3 sequence (DNA): TGTGCCAGTAGTATAGACAGGGGAAATACGCAGTATTTT. The encoded protein is CASSIDRGNTQYF.

V and J are TRBV2 and TRBJ2-7; possible D gene TRBD2, 6 bases. Germline-derived CDR1 and CDR2 are SNHLY and FYNNEI. The CDR3 runs to 15 residues. With 4 bases removed from V and 6 bases from J, the gap between germline ends came to 19 bases. In nucleotides, the CDR3 is TGTGCCAGCAGTGTCTCCGCGGGGAAGTTTTCCGAGCAGTACTTC. Its translation: CASSVSAGKFSEQYF.

This clone occurred once. The DNA for the CDR3 is TGTGCCTGGACCGGGACTAGCGGGGGGTTGGAGACCCAGTACTTC. Encoded protein: CAWTGTSGGLETQYF. V usage is TRBV30 and J usage is TRBJ2-5, with TRBD2 matching over 15 bases. The CDR3 is 15 amino acids. Losses at the gene ends were 4 bases for V and 5 bases for J; bases not matched to a gene: 5. CDR1 GTSNPN and CDR2 SVGIG come from the germline V gene (reference sequence).

This chain uses TRBV5-1 with TRBJ2-7; tentatively, D is TRBD1 (6 bases). V lost 4 bases and J lost 2, with 10 bases in between. CDR1 SGHRS and CDR2 YFSETQ come from the germline V gene. The CDR3 spans 13 residues. The CDR3 coding sequence is TGCGCCAGCAGCCCCAACAGGGCCTACGAGCAGTACTTC. Encoded protein: CASSPNRAYEQYF.

At least ten counts were recorded for this clone. The chain couples TRBV2 to TRBJ2-1, with TRBD1 identical over 9 bases. Losses at the gene ends were 5 bases for V and 3 bases for J; bases not matched to a gene: 2. CDR3 length: 14 amino acids. In germline, CDR1 is SNHLY, CDR2 FYNNEI. The CDR3: CASSLDRGYNEQFF. The CDR3 bases are TGTGCCAGCAGTTTGGACAGGGGCTACAATGAGCAGTTCTTC.

This clone was seen more than once but under ten times. The chain has TRBV5-6 and TRBJ2-1; the D is unclear. Germline CDR1 and CDR2: SGHDT and YYEEEE. The germline V and J ends were trimmed by 0 bases and 0 bases, with 7 bases remaining between them. This CDR3 comprises 15 residues. For the CDR3, the DNA is TGTGCCAGCAGCTTGGGATACGCCTCCTACAATGAGCAGTTCTTC. It codes for CASSLGYASYNEQFF.

CDR3 coding DNA: TGTGCCAGCAGTTTGGTGGACAAACCGCTGTACTTC. As protein: CASSLVDKPLYF. The chain carries TRBV28 and TRBJ2-5, with D possibly TRBD1 on 5 matching bases. V was cut by 3 bases and J by 13 bases, with 15 bases left in between. The CDR3 totals 12 residues. Germline V gene sequence: CDR1 MDHEN, CDR2 SYDVKM.

The CDR3 DNA sequence: TGTGCCAGCAGCCCCAATGGGGGGCGAGTAGAGACCCAGTACTTC. This encodes CASSPNGGRVETQYF. This chain joins TRBV5-5 and TRBJ2-5; D tentatively reads TRBD1 or TRBD2 (6 bases each). The germline gives CDR1 SGHKS, CDR2 YYEKEE (reference sequence). V was clipped by 4 bases and J by 4 bases, with 17 bases between them. This CDR3 is 15 amino acids long.

Only a few counts were recorded for this clone. The chain joins TRBV19 to TRBJ1-1; possibly TRBD1 for D (6 bases). Germline V gene data show CDR1 as LNHDA and CDR2 as SQIVND (reference sequence). V was cut by 3 bases and J by 0 bases, with 11 bases left in between. The CDR3 length is 15 residues. CDR3 nucleotides: TGTGCCAGTAGTATTGGGGGCCGGATGAACACTGAAGCTTTCTTT. Protein: CASSIGGRMNTEAFF.

V and J are TRBV7-3 and TRBJ2-5, with 14 bases lining up with TRBD2. V lost 5 bases, J lost 2 bases, and 10 bases stayed unmatched. This CDR3 has 18 amino acids. The germline CDR1 and CDR2 sequences are SGHTA and FQGTGA. The CDR3 DNA follows: TGTGCCAGCAGCCTGGGACTAGCGGGGGAGAAACCTCAAGAGACCCAGTACTTC. Amino acid sequence: CASSLGLAGEKPQETQYF.